What follows describes a single T cell receptor beta chain. Treatment: randomized to nivolumab then ipilimumab (arm A) or the reverse (arm B). None of the patients previously received DNA-damaging chemotherapy. The data originate from a study of sequential checkpoint blockade in melanoma. On the study more broadly: First-line arms were nivolumab then ipilimumab, or the reverse, randomized 1:1. After nivolumab or ipilimumab alone, around 24 patients had week-13 rebiopsies.

From germline, CDR1 is LNHDA and CDR2 SQIVND (reference sequence). This CDR3 contains 15 residues. The V gene end was trimmed by 6 bases and the J gene end by 4 bases; junction bases not matched to a gene: 7. Sequenced by immunoSEQ multiplex PCR; TCRdb stores in-frame clones only, minus some. The table includes 2,200 or so clones, about a quarter detected once. The material sequenced was tumor tissue (inferred from file names), taken from a patient given nivolumab and ipilimumab in sequence. The chain is built from TRBV19 and TRBJ1-1, with 11 bases that match TRBD1. This clonotype was sampled from a human donor with melanoma. The CDR3 DNA reads as TGTGCCAGTAGCAGGGGGACAGGGGGGCTCACTGAAGCTTTCTTT. The encoded protein is CASSRGTGGLTEAFF.